The 12 T cell receptor beta chains given below trace back to one sample, sequenced in a study of T cell repertoires in cytomegalovirus infection. Via MiXCR, TCRdb re-called the reads, giving one row per CDR3 protein. The data hold a few hundred thousand distinct CDR3 sequences, with about 40% observed a single time. Antigens for these TCRs are unknown. The source material was cultured PBMCs, sampled from culture after CMV antigen stimulation. The receptors derive from a human donor in good health (CMV status not recorded). Some clones in this sample may be carry-over from other donors' samples.

CDR3 amino acids: CASSLERSPYEQYF. The CDR3 nucleotides read TGTGCCAGCAGCTTGGAACGGTCGCCCTACGAGCAGTACTTC. The rearrangement links TRBV5-4 to TRBJ2-7; D not certain. Trimming took 0 bases from V and 2 from J, leaving 9 bases between them. Per germline, CDR1 SGHNT and CDR2 YYREEE (reference sequence). The CDR3 has 14 amino acids.

Ten or more counts support this clonotype. The V gene is TRBV7-8, the J gene TRBJ1-1, with 7 nucleotides matching TRBD1. With 5 bases clipped from V and 3 bases from J, the junction kept 3 bases outside the gene matches. CDR3 length: 13 amino acids. The germline CDR1 and CDR2 sequences are SGHVS and FQNEAQ. DNA of the CDR3: TGTGCCAGCAGCCCCAGGGGGGACACTGAAGCTTTCTTT. It translates to CASSPRGDTEAFF.

The chain has TRBV11-3 and TRBJ2-1; D is ambiguous. V lost 5 bases to trimming and J lost 5 bases, with 10 bases between them. CDR1 is SGHNT and CDR2 is YENEEA in the germline V gene. CDR3 length equals 13 residues. The CDR3 DNA sequence: TGTGCCAGCAGCCCATCTGCTGACAATGAGCAGTTCTTC. Its translation is CASSPSADNEQFF.

This clonotype was observed a few times. The chain couples TRBV24-1 to TRBJ2-5; D may be TRBD2 (6 bases). The CDR3 runs 16 residues. V dropped 5 bases and J dropped 5 bases, with 20 bases sitting between them. Germline lookup yields CDR1 KGHDR and CDR2 SFDVKD. DNA of the CDR3: TGTGCCACCAGTGGGGGCCGACTAGGCGGATCGGAGACCCAGTACTTC. Protein product: CATSGGRLGGSETQYF.

The chain combines TRBV7-6 with TRBJ1-1; 7 bases map to TRBD1. V dropped 5 bases and J dropped 11; count of bases not matched to a gene: 11. Germline CDR1 reads SGHVS; CDR2 reads FNYEAQ. This CDR3 comprises 13 residues. The CDR3 region is CASSPRGQVAAFF. The CDR3 DNA sequence: TGTGCCAGCAGCCCGAGGGGGCAGGTAGCCGCTTTCTTT.

The J gene is TRBJ2-1, the V gene TRBV4-3; D uncertain. Germline V gene sequence: CDR1 LGHNA, CDR2 YSLEER. The CDR3 length is 16 residues. V was shortened by 1 base and J by 5 bases, with 15 bases between the two germline ends. This chain's CDR3 is CASSQVQRGRDNEQFF. The CDR3 DNA sequence: TGCGCCAGCAGCCAAGTCCAGCGCGGCCGGGACAATGAGCAGTTCTTC.

The J gene is TRBJ2-3, the V gene TRBV7-2, with unresolved D. V dropped 2 bases and J dropped 3 bases, with 12 bases sitting between them. CDR3 length equals 15 residues. The germline V gene has CDR1 SGHTA and CDR2 FQGNSA. The CDR3 sequence is CASSLIVGSTDTQYF. The CDR3 DNA reads TGTGCCAGCAGCTTAATCGTGGGATCTACAGATACGCAGTATTTT.

This clonotype was picked up many times. V and J are TRBV7-2 and TRBJ2-7; no clear D. CDR1 and CDR2 from the germline V gene are SGHTA and FQGNSA. The length of the CDR3 is 12 residues. The germline V and J ends were trimmed by 5 bases and 3 bases, with 8 bases remaining between them. The CDR3 region has the DNA TGTGCCAGCAGCCCCGCTAGCTACGAGCAGTACTTC. Translated: CASSPASYEQYF.

The CDR3 loop is CASRPGAGRDTQYF. DNA of the CDR3: TGTGCCAGCAGACCCGGGGCGGGAAGAGATACGCAGTATTTT. J is TRBJ2-3 and V is TRBV6-5; D is possibly TRBD2 (6 bases). CDR3 size: 14 residues. CDR1 and CDR2 (germline): MNHEY, SVGAGI. Trimming cost V 6 bases and J 5 bases, with 15 bases left between them.

The V gene is TRBV6-5, the J gene TRBJ2-7, with unresolved D. The V end was cut by 2 bases, the J end by 2 bases, with 19 bases between. Germline lookup yields CDR1 MNHEY and CDR2 SVGAGI. The CDR3 is made up of 17 amino acids. CDR3 region: CASSYRPPGPQTYEQYF. Here the CDR3 DNA reads TGTGCCAGCAGTTACAGGCCCCCGGGCCCGCAAACCTACGAGCAGTACTTC.

The chain joins TRBV4-1 to TRBJ2-3; TRBD2 matches at 13 bases. The V segment lost 2 bases and the J segment 4 bases; nucleotides outside the gene matches: 9. The CDR3 spans 18 residues. The germline gives CDR1 MGHRA, CDR2 YSYEKL. The CDR3 protein is CASSQLYRTSGSADTQYF. CDR3 DNA: TGCGCCAGCAGCCAACTATACCGGACTAGCGGGAGCGCAGATACGCAGTATTTT.

The chain uses TRBV20-1 and TRBJ2-7; D is undetermined. CDR1 and CDR2 from the germline V gene are DFQATT and SNEGSKA (reference sequence). Trimming pared 0 bases from V and 7 bases from J, leaving 19 bases between. This CDR3 has 15 residues. The CDR3 region has the DNA TGCAGTGCTAGAGATACCAGAAAGCCGATTAGAGAGCAGTACTTC. Translation gives CSARDTRKPIREQYF.